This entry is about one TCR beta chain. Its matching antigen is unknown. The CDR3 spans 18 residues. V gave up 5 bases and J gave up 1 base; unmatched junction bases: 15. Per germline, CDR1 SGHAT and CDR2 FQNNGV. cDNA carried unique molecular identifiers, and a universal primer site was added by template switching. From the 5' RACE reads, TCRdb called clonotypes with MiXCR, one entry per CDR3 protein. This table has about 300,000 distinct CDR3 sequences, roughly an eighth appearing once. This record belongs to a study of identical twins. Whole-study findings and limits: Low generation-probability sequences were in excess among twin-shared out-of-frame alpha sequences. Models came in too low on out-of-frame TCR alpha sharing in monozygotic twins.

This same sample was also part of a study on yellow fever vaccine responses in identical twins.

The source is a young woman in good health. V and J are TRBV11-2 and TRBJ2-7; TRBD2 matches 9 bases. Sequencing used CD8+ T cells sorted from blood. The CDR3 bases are TGTGCCAGCAGCCCGATACCGACTAGCGGCATCGGATCCTACGAGCAGTACTTC. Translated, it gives CASSPIPTSGIGSYEQYF.